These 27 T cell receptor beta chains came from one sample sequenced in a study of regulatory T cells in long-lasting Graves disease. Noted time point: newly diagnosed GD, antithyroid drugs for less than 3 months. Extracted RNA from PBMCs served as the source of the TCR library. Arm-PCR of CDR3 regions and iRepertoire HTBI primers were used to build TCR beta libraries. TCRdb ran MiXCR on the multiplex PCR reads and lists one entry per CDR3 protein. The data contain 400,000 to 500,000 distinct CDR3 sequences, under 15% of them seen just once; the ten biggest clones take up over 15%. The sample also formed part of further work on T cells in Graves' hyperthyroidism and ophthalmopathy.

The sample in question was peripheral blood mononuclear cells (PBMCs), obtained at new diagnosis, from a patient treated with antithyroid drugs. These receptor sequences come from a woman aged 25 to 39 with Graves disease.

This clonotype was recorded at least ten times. The CDR3 is CASSRDSISNQPQHF. CDR3 coding DNA: TGTGCCAGCAGTAGGGACAGTATTAGCAATCAGCCCCAGCATTTT. The chain links TRBV12-3 or TRBV12-4 to TRBJ1-5, with 7 bases lining up with TRBD1. There are 15 residues in the CDR3. The V segment lost 5 bases and the J segment 0 bases; nucleotides outside the gene matches: 4.

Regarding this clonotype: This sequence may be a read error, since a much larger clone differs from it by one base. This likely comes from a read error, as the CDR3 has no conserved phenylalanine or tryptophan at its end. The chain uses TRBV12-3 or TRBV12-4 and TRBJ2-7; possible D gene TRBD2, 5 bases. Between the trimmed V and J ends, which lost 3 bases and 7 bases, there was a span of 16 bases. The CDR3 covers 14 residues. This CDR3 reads CASSFTSPGNEQYL. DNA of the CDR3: TGTGCCAGCAGTTTCACTAGTCCGGGTAATGAGCAGTACCTC.

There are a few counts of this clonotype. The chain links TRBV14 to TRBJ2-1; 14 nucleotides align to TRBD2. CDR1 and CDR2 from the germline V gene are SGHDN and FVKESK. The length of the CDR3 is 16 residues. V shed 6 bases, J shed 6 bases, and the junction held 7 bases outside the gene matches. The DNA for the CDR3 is TGTGCCAGCAGGGGGACTAGCGGGAGAAGTGGCAATGAGCAGTTCTTC. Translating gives CASRGTSGRSGNEQFF. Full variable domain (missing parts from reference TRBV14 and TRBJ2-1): EAGVTQFPSHSVIEKGQTVTLRCDPISGHDNLYWYRRVMGKEIKFLLHFVKESKQDESGMPNNRFLAERTGGTYSTLKVQPAELEDSGVYFCASRGTSGRSGNEQFFGPGTRLTVL.

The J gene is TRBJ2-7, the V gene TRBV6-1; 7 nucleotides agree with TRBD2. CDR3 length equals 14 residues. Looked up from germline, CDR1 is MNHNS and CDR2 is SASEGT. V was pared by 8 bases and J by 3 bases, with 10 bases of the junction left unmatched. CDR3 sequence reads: CASWKSGTRYEQYF. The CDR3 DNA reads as TGTGCCAGCTGGAAGAGCGGGACGCGCTACGAGCAGTACTTC.

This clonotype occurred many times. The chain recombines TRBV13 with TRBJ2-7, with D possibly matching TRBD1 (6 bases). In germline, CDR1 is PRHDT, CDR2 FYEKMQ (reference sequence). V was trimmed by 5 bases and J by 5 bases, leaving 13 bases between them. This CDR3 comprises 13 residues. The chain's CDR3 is CASSITGNHEQYF. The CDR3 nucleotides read TGTGCCAGCAGCATAACAGGGAATCACGAGCAGTACTTC.

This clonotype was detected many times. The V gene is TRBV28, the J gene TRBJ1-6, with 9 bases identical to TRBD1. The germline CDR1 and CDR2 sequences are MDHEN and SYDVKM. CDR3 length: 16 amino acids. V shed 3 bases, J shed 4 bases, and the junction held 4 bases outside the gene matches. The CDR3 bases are TGTGCCAGCAGTTTCTTAGGGACAGGGTATAATTCACCCCTCCACTTT. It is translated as CASSFLGTGYNSPLHF.

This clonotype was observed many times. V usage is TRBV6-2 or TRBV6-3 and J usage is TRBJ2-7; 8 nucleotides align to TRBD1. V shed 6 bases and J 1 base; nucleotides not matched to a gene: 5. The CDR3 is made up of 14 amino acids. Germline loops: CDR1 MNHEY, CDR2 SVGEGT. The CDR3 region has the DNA TGTGCCAGCAGCTACCAGGGGGCATCCTACGAGCAGTACTTC. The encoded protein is CASSYQGASYEQYF.

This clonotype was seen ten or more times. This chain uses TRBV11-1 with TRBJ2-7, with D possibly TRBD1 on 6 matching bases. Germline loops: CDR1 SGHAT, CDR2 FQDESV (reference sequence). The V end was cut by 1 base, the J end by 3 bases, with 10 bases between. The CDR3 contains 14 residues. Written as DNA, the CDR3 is TGTGCCAGCAGCTTAGGAGGACAGAGCTACGAGCAGTACTTC. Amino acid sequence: CASSLGGQSYEQYF.

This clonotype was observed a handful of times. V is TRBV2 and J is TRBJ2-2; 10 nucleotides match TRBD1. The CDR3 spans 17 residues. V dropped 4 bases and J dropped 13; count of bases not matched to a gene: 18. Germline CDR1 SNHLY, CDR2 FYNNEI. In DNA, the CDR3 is TGTGCCAGCAGTGCCTCTCGACAGGGGGCCTCCGCCGGTGTGCTGTTTTTT. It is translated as CASSASRQGASAGVLFF.

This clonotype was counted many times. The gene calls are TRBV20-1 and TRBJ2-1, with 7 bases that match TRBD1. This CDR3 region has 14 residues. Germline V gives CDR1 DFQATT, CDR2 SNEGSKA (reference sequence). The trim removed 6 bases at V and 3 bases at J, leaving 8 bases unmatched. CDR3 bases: TGCAGTGCCGCAGGGGGACCCCGCTACAATGAGCAGTTCTTC. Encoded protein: CSAAGGPRYNEQFF.

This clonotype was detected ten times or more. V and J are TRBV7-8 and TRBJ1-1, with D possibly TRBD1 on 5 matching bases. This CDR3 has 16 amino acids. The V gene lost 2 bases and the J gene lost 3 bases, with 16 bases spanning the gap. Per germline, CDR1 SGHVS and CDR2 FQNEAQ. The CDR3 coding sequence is TGTGCCAGCAGCTTAAGGCAGGGTTTTCGGGACACTGAAGCTTTCTTT. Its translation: CASSLRQGFRDTEAFF.

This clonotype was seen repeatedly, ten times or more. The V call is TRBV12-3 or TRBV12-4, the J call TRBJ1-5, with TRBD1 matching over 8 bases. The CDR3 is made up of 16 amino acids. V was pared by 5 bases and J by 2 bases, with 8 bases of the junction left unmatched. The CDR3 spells CASSRDRLYGNQPQHF. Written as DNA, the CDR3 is TGTGCCAGCAGTCGGGACAGGCTATATGGCAATCAGCCCCAGCATTTT.

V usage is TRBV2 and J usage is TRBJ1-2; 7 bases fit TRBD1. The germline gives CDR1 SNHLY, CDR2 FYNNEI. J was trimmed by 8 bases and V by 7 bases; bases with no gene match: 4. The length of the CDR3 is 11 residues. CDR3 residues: CASTRQGGYTF. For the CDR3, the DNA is TGTGCCAGCACCCGACAGGGCGGCTACACCTTC.

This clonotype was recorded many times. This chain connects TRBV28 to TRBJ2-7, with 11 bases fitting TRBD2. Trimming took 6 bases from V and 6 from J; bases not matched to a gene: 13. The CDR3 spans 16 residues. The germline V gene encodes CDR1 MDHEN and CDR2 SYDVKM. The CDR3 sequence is CASSSLPLAGGSEQYF. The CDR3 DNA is TGTGCCAGCAGCTCCTTACCTCTAGCGGGAGGTTCCGAGCAGTACTTC.

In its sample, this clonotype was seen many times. The CDR3 reads CAWSDVGPVSYEQYF. The CDR3 DNA reads TGTGCCTGGAGTGACGTAGGGCCGGTATCCTACGAGCAGTACTTC. The chain couples TRBV30 to TRBJ2-7; no reliable D call. This CDR3 is built from 15 residues. Between the trimmed V and J ends, which lost 1 base and 1 base, there was a span of 14 bases. CDR1 and CDR2 (germline): GTSNPN, SVGIG (reference sequence).

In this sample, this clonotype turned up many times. DNA of the CDR3: TGTGCCAGCAGCTCGGCAGACAGGAAACTGTTTTTT. Protein: CASSSADRKLFF. The chain combines TRBV7-9 with TRBJ1-4; TRBD1 might be the D (6 bases). The CDR3 runs 12 residues. CDR1 is SEHNR and CDR2 is FQNEAQ in the germline V gene (reference sequence). V was trimmed by 4 bases and J by 11 bases, leaving 11 bases between them.

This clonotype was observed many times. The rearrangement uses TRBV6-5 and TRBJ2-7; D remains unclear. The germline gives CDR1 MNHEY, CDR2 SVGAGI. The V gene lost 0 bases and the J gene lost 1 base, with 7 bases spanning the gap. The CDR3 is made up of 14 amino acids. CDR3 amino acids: CASSYSWRSYEQYF. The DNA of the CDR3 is TGTGCCAGCAGTTACTCATGGCGGTCCTACGAGCAGTACTTC.

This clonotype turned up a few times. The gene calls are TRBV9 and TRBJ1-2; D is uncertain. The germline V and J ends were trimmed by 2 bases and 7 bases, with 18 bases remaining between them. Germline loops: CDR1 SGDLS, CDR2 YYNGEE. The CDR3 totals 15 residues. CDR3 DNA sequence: TGTGCCAGCAGCGTGGAGGACTTAAGCCCGGGTGGCTACACCTTC. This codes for CASSVEDLSPGGYTF.

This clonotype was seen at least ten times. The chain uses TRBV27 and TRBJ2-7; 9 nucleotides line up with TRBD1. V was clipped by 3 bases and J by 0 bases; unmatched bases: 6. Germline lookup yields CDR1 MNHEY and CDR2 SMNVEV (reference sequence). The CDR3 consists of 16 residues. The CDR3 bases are TGTGCCAGCAGTTTGGGGACAGGGCTTGACTCCTACGAGCAGTACTTC. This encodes CASSLGTGLDSYEQYF.

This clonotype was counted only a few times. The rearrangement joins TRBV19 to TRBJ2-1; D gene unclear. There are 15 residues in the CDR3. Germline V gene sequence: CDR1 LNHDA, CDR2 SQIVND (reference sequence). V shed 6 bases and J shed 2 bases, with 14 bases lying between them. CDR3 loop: CASSPDPIPYNEQFF. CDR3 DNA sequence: TGTGCCAGTAGCCCGGATCCTATTCCCTACAATGAGCAGTTCTTC.

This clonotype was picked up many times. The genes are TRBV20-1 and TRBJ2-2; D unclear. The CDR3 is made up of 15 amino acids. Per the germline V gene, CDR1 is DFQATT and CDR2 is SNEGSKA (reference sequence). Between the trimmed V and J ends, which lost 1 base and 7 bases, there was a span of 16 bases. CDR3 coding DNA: TGCAGTGCTAGAGTGGCCCCGCCTCGGTTCGGGGAGCTGTTTTTT. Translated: CSARVAPPRFGELFF.

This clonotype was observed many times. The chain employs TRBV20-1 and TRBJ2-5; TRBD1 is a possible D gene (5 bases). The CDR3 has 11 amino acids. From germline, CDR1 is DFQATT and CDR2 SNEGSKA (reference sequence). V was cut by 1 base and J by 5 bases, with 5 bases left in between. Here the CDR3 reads CSARAGETQYF. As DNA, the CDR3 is TGCAGTGCTAGAGCAGGGGAGACCCAGTACTTC.

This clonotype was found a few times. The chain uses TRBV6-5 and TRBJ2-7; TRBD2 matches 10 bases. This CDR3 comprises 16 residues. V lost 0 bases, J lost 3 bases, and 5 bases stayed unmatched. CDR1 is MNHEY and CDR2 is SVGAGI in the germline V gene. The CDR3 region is CASSYSGTSVGYEQYF. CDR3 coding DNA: TGTGCCAGCAGTTACTCGGGGACTAGCGTGGGCTACGAGCAGTACTTC.

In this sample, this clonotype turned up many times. CDR3 region: CSARTGGNEKLFF. The CDR3 DNA follows: TGCAGTGCCAGGACAGGGGGCAATGAAAAACTGTTTTTT. The V gene is TRBV20-1, the J gene TRBJ1-4; TRBD1 agrees at 11 bases. V lost 6 bases to trimming and J lost 5 bases; unmatched junction nucleotides: 2. This CDR3 is 13 amino acids long. Germline CDR1 is DFQATT and CDR2 is SNEGSKA (reference sequence).

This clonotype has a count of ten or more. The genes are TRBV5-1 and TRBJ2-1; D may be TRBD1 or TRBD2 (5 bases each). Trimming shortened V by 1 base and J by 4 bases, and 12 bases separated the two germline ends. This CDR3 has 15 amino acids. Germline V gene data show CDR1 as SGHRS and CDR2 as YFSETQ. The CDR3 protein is CASSLSGTTYNEQFF. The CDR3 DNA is TGCGCCAGCAGCTTGTCCGGGACCACATACAATGAGCAGTTCTTC.

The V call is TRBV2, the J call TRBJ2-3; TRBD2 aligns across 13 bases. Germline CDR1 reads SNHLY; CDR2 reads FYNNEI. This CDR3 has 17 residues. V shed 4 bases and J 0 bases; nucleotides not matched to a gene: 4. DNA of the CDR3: TGTGCCAGCAGTGTGACTAGCGGGAGGAAAAGCACAGATACGCAGTATTTT. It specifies CASSVTSGRKSTDTQYF.

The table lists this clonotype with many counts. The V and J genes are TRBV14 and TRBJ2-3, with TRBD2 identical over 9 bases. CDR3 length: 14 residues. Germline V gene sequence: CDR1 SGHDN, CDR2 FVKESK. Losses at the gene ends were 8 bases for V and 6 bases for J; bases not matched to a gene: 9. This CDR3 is CASAVAGVGDTQYF. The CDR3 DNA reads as TGTGCCAGCGCCGTAGCGGGAGTTGGGGATACGCAGTATTTT.